The 25 T cell receptor beta chains reported below all come from one sample, sequenced in a study of control samples from healthy donors and cancer patients. Sequencing was performed with immunoSEQ multiplex PCR; in TCRdb, only in-frame clones are kept and a portion is missing. The profile covers 50,000 or so clones, with 65% to 90% appearing a single time and 2.8% taken by the ten largest. Sequenced: PBMCs. The receptor source for this set is a woman aged 50 to 65 with lung cancer.

This clone has more than one count but fewer than ten. The CDR3 DNA follows: TGCGCCAGCAGCCAAGATCGGGGGCGGGAGACCCAGTACTTC. This codes for CASSQDRGRETQYF. V usage is TRBV4-3 and J usage is TRBJ2-5; D tentatively reads TRBD1 or TRBD2 (6 bases each). Trimming cost V 0 bases and J 5 bases, with 10 bases left between them. The CDR3 length is 14 residues. Germline V gene lookup returns CDR1 LGHNA and CDR2 YSLEER.

This chain uses TRBV24-1 with TRBJ2-3; D ambiguous. Trimming left V 6 bases short and J 2 bases short, with 8 bases between. Looked up from germline, CDR1 is KGHDR and CDR2 is SFDVKD. CDR3 length equals 13 residues. The CDR3 reads CATSSASTDTQYF. The CDR3 DNA sequence: TGTGCCACCAGTTCCGCCTCCACAGATACGCAGTATTTT.

This chain connects TRBV14 to TRBJ1-3; no clear D gene. Deletions cut 1 base from V and 9 bases from J, with 10 bases between. In germline, CDR1 is SGHDN, CDR2 FVKESK. The CDR3 is 13 residues long. The CDR3 is CASSQATFSTIYF. The CDR3 DNA is TGTGCCAGCAGCCAAGCGACCTTTAGCACCATATATTTT.

The genes are TRBV4-1 and TRBJ1-5; D gene unclear. CDR1 and CDR2 (germline): MGHRA, YSYEKL. Trimming left V 3 bases short and J 5 bases short, with 14 bases between. This CDR3 has 15 amino acids. The CDR3 reads CASSQDPGVYQPQHF. The CDR3 DNA follows: TGCGCCAGCAGCCAGGATCCGGGAGTGTATCAGCCCCAGCATTTT.

The chain combines TRBV28 with TRBJ1-2; 7 positions match TRBD1. V trimming: 6 bases; J trimming: 8 bases; junction bases outside the gene matches: 9. Germline lookup yields CDR1 MDHEN and CDR2 SYDVKM. This CDR3 is 13 amino acids long. The CDR3 is CASSYQGGKGYTF. In nucleotides, the CDR3 is TGTGCCAGCAGCTATCAAGGGGGCAAGGGCTACACCTTC.

The genes are TRBV6-5 and TRBJ2-1, with TRBD2 identical over 10 bases. V was clipped by 4 bases and J by 0 bases; unmatched bases: 3. This CDR3 has 16 amino acids. Germline V gives CDR1 MNHEY, CDR2 SVGAGI. The CDR3 DNA follows: TGTGCCAGCAGTTTAAGCGGGGGGGCCTCCTACAATGAGCAGTTCTTC. Translation gives CASSLSGGASYNEQFF.

The J gene is TRBJ2-5, the V gene TRBV10-3, with a weak D call TRBD2 (6 bases). This CDR3 is 16 amino acids long. The germline V gene encodes CDR1 ENHRY and CDR2 SYGVKD. The germline V and J ends were trimmed by 2 bases and 5 bases, with 18 bases remaining between them. As DNA, the CDR3 is TGTGCCATCAGTGAGCCTTCCTTCGGGGGTGAGGAGACCCAGTACTTC. This sequence encodes CAISEPSFGGEETQYF.

The V and J genes are TRBV5-1 and TRBJ2-3; D perhaps matches TRBD2 (5 bases). Trimming took 0 bases from V and 5 from J, leaving 7 bases between them. Per the germline V gene, CDR1 is SGHRS and CDR2 is YFSETQ. CDR3 size: 13 residues. CDR3 sequence (DNA): TGCGCCAGCAGCTTGGCTCGGGGAGATACGCAGTATTTT. As protein: CASSLARGDTQYF.

V is TRBV28 and J is TRBJ2-6; possibly TRBD1 for D (6 bases). The germline gives CDR1 MDHEN, CDR2 SYDVKM. This CDR3 region has 17 residues. Deletions cut 2 bases from V and 0 bases from J, with 11 bases between. CDR3 sequence (DNA): TGTGCCAGCAGTTTACCGGGACAACTCTCTGGGGCCAACGTCCTGACTTTC. Its translation: CASSLPGQLSGANVLTF.

V is TRBV27 and J is TRBJ1-5; D gene unclear. V dropped 5 bases and J dropped 3 bases, with 8 bases sitting between them. The CDR3 is made up of 13 amino acids. Germline-derived CDR1 and CDR2 are MNHEY and SMNVEV (reference sequence). The CDR3 DNA follows: TGTGCCAGCAGTAGATCGAACAATCAGCCCCAGCATTTT. This translates into CASSRSNNQPQHF.

The chain has TRBV11-3 and TRBJ1-1; 7 nucleotides match TRBD1. The CDR3 totals 14 residues. J gave up 3 bases and V 5 bases, and 6 bases lay outside the gene matches. Germline assignment: CDR1 SGHNT and CDR2 YENEEA. The CDR3 region has the DNA TGTGCCAGCAGCCTACTCACAGGGGACACTGAAGCTTTCTTT. This encodes CASSLLTGDTEAFF.

The gene calls are TRBV7-2 and TRBJ2-1; 7 nucleotides match TRBD2. This CDR3 is built from 14 residues. Germline V CDR1 and CDR2: SGHTA, FQGNSA. V shed 3 bases, J shed 8 bases, and the junction held 7 bases outside the gene matches. The CDR3 DNA follows: TGTGCCAGCAGCTTTTTAAGGGGAGGGGATGAGCAGTTCTTC. This sequence encodes CASSFLRGGDEQFF.

This clone was seen only once. The chain recombines TRBV25-1 with TRBJ2-7; 7 bases are shared with TRBD2. CDR3 length equals 13 residues. V lost 5 bases, J lost 3 bases, and 4 bases stayed unmatched. Germline V gene sequence: CDR1 MGHDK, CDR2 SYGVNS. CDR3 amino acids: CASSKAGRYEQYF. CDR3 DNA sequence: TGTGCCAGCAGTAAAGCGGGGCGCTACGAGCAGTACTTC.

The V and J genes are TRBV6-1 and TRBJ2-5; D tentatively reads TRBD1 or TRBD2 (5 bases each). Trimming cost V 2 bases and J 5 bases, with 12 bases left between them. Germline loops: CDR1 MNHNS, CDR2 SASEGT. This CDR3 is 14 amino acids long. For the CDR3, the DNA is TGTGCCAGCAGTGAAACCTCCTGGGGGGAGACCCAGTACTTC. It encodes CASSETSWGETQYF.

This clone has just one count. The chain carries TRBV3-1 (or the pseudogene TRBV3-2) and TRBJ1-5; D is unclear. Germline assignment: CDR1 LGHDT and CDR2 YNNKEL (reference sequence). Between the trimmed V and J ends, which lost 3 bases and 0 bases, there was a span of 9 bases. The CDR3 runs to 15 residues. In DNA form, the CDR3 reads TGTGCCAGCAGCCAGGCATCGGGTAGCAATCAGCCCCAGCATTTT. It is translated as CASSQASGSNQPQHF.

The chain employs TRBV4-1 and TRBJ2-1, with D maybe TRBD1 (6 bases). The CDR3 totals 13 residues. With 0 bases removed from V and 10 bases from J, the gap between germline ends came to 10 bases. Per the germline V gene, CDR1 is MGHRA and CDR2 is YSYEKL. The CDR3 sequence is CASSQDRGSEQFF. CDR3 coding DNA: TGCGCCAGCAGCCAAGACAGGGGCAGCGAGCAGTTCTTC.

J is TRBJ1-2 and V is TRBV28, with D possibly TRBD1 on 6 matching bases. Germline V gene lookup returns CDR1 MDHEN and CDR2 SYDVKM. The CDR3 is made up of 15 amino acids. Between the trimmed V and J ends, which lost 4 bases and 0 bases, there was a span of 12 bases. In nucleotides, the CDR3 is TGTGCCAGCAGTTCCCAGGGGCCGGCTAACTATGGCTACACCTTC. Encoded protein: CASSSQGPANYGYTF.

The chain links TRBV6-2 or TRBV6-3 to TRBJ1-6; the D gene is possibly TRBD1 (6 bases). Trimming took 5 bases from V and 10 from J, leaving 18 bases between them. Germline-derived CDR1 and CDR2 are MNHEY and SVGEGT. The CDR3 loop spans 15 amino acids. The CDR3 protein is CASSTFGRGGSPLHF. CDR3 DNA: TGTGCCAGCAGTACATTCGGCAGGGGCGGATCACCCCTCCACTTT.

This clone was counted a few times. Other DNA sequences from this sample encode an identical CDR3 as well. V usage is TRBV7-9 and J usage is TRBJ1-1; 8 bases are shared with TRBD1. Germline CDR1 reads SEHNR; CDR2 reads FQNEAQ (reference sequence). The CDR3 is 13 residues long. V was clipped by 4 bases and J by 4 bases; unmatched bases: 2. CDR3 nucleotides: TGTGCCAGCAGCTCACAGGGGGGCACTGAAGCTTTCTTT. As protein: CASSSQGGTEAFF.

The chain recombines TRBV7-2 with TRBJ2-7; tentatively, D is TRBD1 (5 bases). Trimming shortened V by 5 bases and J by 0 bases, and 8 bases separated the two germline ends. Germline-derived CDR1 and CDR2 are SGHTA and FQGNSA. CDR3 size: 13 residues. The CDR3 nucleotides are TGTGCCAGCAGCCGACAGAGCTCCTACGAGCAGTACTTC. Amino acids: CASSRQSSYEQYF.

The chain uses TRBV9 and TRBJ1-1; D not certain. V lost 3 bases and J lost 1, with 10 bases in between. CDR3 size: 14 residues. The germline V gene has CDR1 SGDLS and CDR2 YYNGEE. The CDR3: CASSEILSNTEAFF. CDR3 in DNA: TGTGCCAGCAGCGAAATTCTGTCGAACACTGAAGCTTTCTTT. The complete variable domain, with remaining parts taken from reference TRBV9 and TRBJ1-1, reads DSGVTQTPKHLITATGQRVTLRCSPRSGDLSVYWYQQSLDQGLQFLIQYYNGEERAKGNILERFSAQQFPDLHSELNLSSLELGDSALYFCASSEILSNTEAFFGQGTRLTVV.

J is TRBJ2-1 and V is TRBV19; the D gene is possibly TRBD2 (5 bases). The CDR3 runs 12 residues. Germline CDR1 and CDR2: LNHDA and SQIVND (reference sequence). V lost 4 bases and J 5 bases, leaving 6 bases between the germline ends. The CDR3, as DNA: TGTGCCAGTAGTAGAGGGAACAATGAGCAGTTCTTC. Residues: CASSRGNNEQFF.

The J gene is TRBJ1-5, the V gene TRBV4-3, with D perhaps matching TRBD1 (5 bases). Germline V lookup: CDR1 LGHNA, CDR2 YSLEER. The CDR3 consists of 16 residues. Trimming removed 4 bases at V and 2 bases at J, with 15 bases between. The CDR3 DNA reads as TGCGCCAGCAGCCTAAGTCGGGGGGAAGGCAATCAGCCCCAGCATTTT. Amino acid sequence: CASSLSRGEGNQPQHF.

This rearrangement joins TRBV7-7 to TRBJ1-4; 7 bases map to TRBD1. In germline, CDR1 is SSHAT, CDR2 FNYEAQ (reference sequence). CDR3 length equals 16 residues. With V trimmed by 5 bases and J by 7 bases, 13 bases remained unmatched. The chain's CDR3 is CASSPGNRGFTEKLFF. CDR3 in DNA: TGTGCCAGCAGCCCCGGGAACAGGGGTTTCACTGAAAAACTGTTTTTT.

This clone was seen more than once but under ten times. V is TRBV7-2 and J is TRBJ2-2, with D possibly called TRBD1 or TRBD2 (5 bases each). V was shortened by 10 bases and J by 3 bases, with 15 bases between the two germline ends. This CDR3 comprises 14 residues. Germline-derived CDR1 and CDR2 are SGHTA and FQGNSA. The CDR3 loop is CAIQTGPYTGELFF. The CDR3 region has the DNA TGTGCCATTCAGACGGGGCCATACACCGGGGAGCTGTTTTTT.